The 30 T cell receptor beta chains in this list originate from one sample, sequenced in a study of CD8 T cells in ankylosing spondylitis. A single record per CDR3 protein comes from TCRdb applying MiXCR to the 5' RACE reads. The sample consists of about 160,000 distinct CDR3 sequences, around 19% of them appearing once. The sequenced material came from blood, either unsorted or a sorted T cell fraction (not recorded which). These receptors originate from a male donor with ankylosing spondylitis or in good health (not recorded which).

This clonotype was counted only a few times. The CDR3 is CASSLGQGEGYSNQPQHF. In DNA form, the CDR3 reads TGTGCCAGCAGCTTGGGACAGGGGGAGGGATATAGCAATCAGCCCCAGCATTTT. V is TRBV5-6 and J is TRBJ1-5, with TRBD1 identical over 9 bases. Germline V lookup: CDR1 SGHDT, CDR2 YYEEEE. V dropped 0 bases and J dropped 0; count of bases not matched to a gene: 7. CDR3 length: 18 amino acids.

This clonotype was detected once. The gene calls are TRBV7-3 and TRBJ2-5; TRBD2 agrees at 7 bases. The ends lost 2 bases at V and 4 bases at J; junction bases unmatched: 7. There are 15 residues in the CDR3. Germline CDR1 SGHTA, CDR2 FQGTGA. CDR3 protein: CASSLSVIAGETQYF. The CDR3 coding sequence is TGTGCCAGCAGCTTATCCGTAATAGCGGGAGAGACCCAGTACTTC.

This clonotype has at least ten counts. The gene calls are TRBV11-2 and TRBJ2-1; D remains ambiguous. The CDR3 extends over 13 amino acids. Germline V gives CDR1 SGHAT, CDR2 FQNNGV. Trimming took 1 base from V and 1 from J, leaving 2 bases between them. As DNA, the CDR3 is TGTGCCAGCAGCTTAGTTTCCTACAATGAGCAGTTCTTC. Protein: CASSLVSYNEQFF.

This clonotype was found many times. The chain couples TRBV5-1 to TRBJ1-5, with a weak D call TRBD1 (6 bases). V shed 0 bases and J shed 1 base, with 14 bases lying between them. In germline, CDR1 is SGHRS, CDR2 YFSETQ. The CDR3 is made up of 17 amino acids. The CDR3 coding sequence is TGCGCCAGCAGCTTGGTCCCGACAGGTTTAAGCAATCAGCCCCAGCATTTT. Translated, it gives CASSLVPTGLSNQPQHF.

This clonotype was counted a few times. The chain carries TRBV30 and TRBJ2-1; either TRBD1 or TRBD2 may supply D (5 bases each). In germline, CDR1 is GTSNPN, CDR2 SVGIG (reference sequence). This CDR3 has 12 amino acids. With 5 bases removed from V and 10 bases from J, the gap between germline ends came to 15 bases. The DNA for the CDR3 is TGTGCCTGGTCATTAGGGGACGACGAGCAGTTCTTC. This encodes CAWSLGDDEQFF.

There are a few counts of this clonotype. V gene TRBV3-1 combines with J gene TRBJ2-7; the D is unclear. Germline CDR1 and CDR2: LGHDT and YNNKEL (reference sequence). CDR3 length: 15 residues. V was cut by 0 bases and J by 2 bases, with 11 bases left in between. As DNA, the CDR3 is TGTGCCAGCAGCCAAGATGTATCGTGGGCCTACGAGCAGTACTTC. It specifies CASSQDVSWAYEQYF.

This clonotype was seen a handful of times. The rearrangement uses TRBV29-1 and TRBJ2-2; TRBD2 might be the D (5 bases). V was trimmed by 6 bases and J by 4 bases, leaving 15 bases between them. The CDR3 length is 14 residues. CDR1 is SQVTM, CDR2 ANQGSEA, per germline. The CDR3 loop reads CSVRSAGGTGELFF. The CDR3 region has the DNA TGCAGCGTCCGGTCGGCAGGAGGCACCGGGGAGCTGTTTTTT.

A note on this clonotype: A clone one base away is much larger, so this may be a read error. The V and J genes are TRBV28 and TRBJ2-7; no reliable D call. The CDR3 contains 12 residues. The V and J ends lost 3 bases and 3 bases respectively, with 6 bases between them. Germline V lookup: CDR1 MDHEN, CDR2 SYDVKM. The CDR3, as DNA: TGTGCCAGCAGTTTTCTTGGCTACGAGCAGTACTTC. Translating gives CASSFLGYEQYF.

V gene TRBV11-2 combines with J gene TRBJ1-3, with D maybe TRBD1 (5 bases). The germline V and J ends were trimmed by 1 base and 0 bases, with 10 bases remaining between them. The CDR3 covers 16 residues. Germline CDR1 SGHAT, CDR2 FQNNGV. CDR3 sequence: CASSLGGRRSGNTIYF. The CDR3 coding sequence is TGTGCCAGCAGCTTAGGGGGCAGACGCTCTGGAAACACCATATATTTT.

This clonotype was seen at least ten times. The rearrangement uses TRBV28 and TRBJ2-5, with a tentative D call TRBD2 (6 bases). The V and J ends lost 3 bases and 1 base respectively, with 12 bases between them. From germline, CDR1 is MDHEN and CDR2 SYDVKM. The CDR3 runs 15 residues. The CDR3 loop is CASSFVGGLQETQYF. In DNA, the CDR3 is TGTGCCAGCAGTTTTGTTGGGGGACTCCAAGAGACCCAGTACTTC.

This clonotype was seen repeatedly, ten times or more. The chain combines TRBV20-1 with TRBJ1-1, with D unclear. V lost 0 bases to trimming and J lost 1 base, with 6 bases between them. This CDR3 has 13 amino acids. Germline lookup yields CDR1 DFQATT and CDR2 SNEGSKA (reference sequence). CDR3 loop: CSARDRGNTEAFF. CDR3 DNA sequence: TGCAGTGCTAGAGATCGCGGGAACACTGAAGCTTTCTTT.

The sample holds a few counts of this clonotype. This rearrangement joins TRBV20-1 to TRBJ2-3; 7 bases are shared with TRBD2. The germline gives CDR1 DFQATT, CDR2 SNEGSKA (reference sequence). The trim removed 4 bases at V and 2 bases at J, leaving 9 bases unmatched. The CDR3 spans 15 residues. The CDR3, as DNA: TGCAGTGCTATCTCCCAGCGGGACCCCACAGATACGCAGTATTTT. This sequence encodes CSAISQRDPTDTQYF.

This clonotype was seen many times. This chain links TRBV20-1 with TRBJ2-1, with TRBD2 identical over 10 bases. Losses at the gene ends were 4 bases for V and 5 bases for J; bases not matched to a gene: 5. The CDR3 is made up of 14 amino acids. Germline V gene lookup returns CDR1 DFQATT and CDR2 SNEGSKA (reference sequence). CDR3 amino acids: CSATRTSGDNEQFF. CDR3 nucleotides: TGCAGTGCTACAAGGACTAGCGGTGACAATGAGCAGTTCTTC.

The chain uses TRBV10-3 and TRBJ2-3; 9 bases map to TRBD2. Trimming cost V 6 bases and J 3 bases; bases outside gene matches: 4. The germline CDR1 and CDR2 sequences are ENHRY and SYGVKD. The CDR3 covers 14 residues. CDR3 amino acids: CAIRRTSETDTQYF. The CDR3 region has the DNA TGTGCCATCAGGCGGACTAGCGAGACAGATACGCAGTATTTT.

This rearrangement joins TRBV20-1 to TRBJ2-1, with D hard to call. The CDR3 extends over 12 amino acids. V was cut by 7 bases and J by 1 base, with 8 bases left in between. Germline V gives CDR1 DFQATT, CDR2 SNEGSKA (reference sequence). The CDR3 DNA follows: TGCAGTGTGCAGCGATCCTACAATGAGCAGTTCTTC. This translates into CSVQRSYNEQFF.

This clonotype was detected many times. The rearrangement joins TRBV29-1 to TRBJ2-7, with unresolved D. CDR1 and CDR2 (germline): SQVTM, ANQGSEA. The CDR3 sequence is 15 residues long. The CDR3 coding sequence is TGCAGATCCCCGGATTACTGCGACGCGCCCTACGAGCAGTACTTC. As protein: CRSPDYCDAPYEQYF.

This clonotype showed up many times. The chain employs TRBV30 and TRBJ1-5; D is undetermined. Germline V lookup: CDR1 GTSNPN, CDR2 SVGIG (reference sequence). Trimming cost V 6 bases and J 3 bases, with 12 bases left between them. The CDR3 has 13 amino acids. This CDR3 reads CACARGSNQPQHF. The CDR3, as DNA: TGTGCCTGCGCTCGGGGATCCAATCAGCCCCAGCATTTT.

This rearrangement joins TRBV28 to TRBJ2-5; 12 bases are a match to TRBD1. The germline CDR1 and CDR2 sequences are MDHEN and SYDVKM. The CDR3 runs 15 residues. The trim removed 6 bases at V and 5 bases at J, leaving 7 bases unmatched. CDR3: CASSRGTGGAETQYF. The CDR3 region has the DNA TGTGCCAGCAGCCGAGGGACAGGGGGCGCGGAGACCCAGTACTTC.

This clonotype was detected ten times or more. The chain is built from TRBV2 and TRBJ2-1, with TRBD2 as a possible D gene (5 bases). Germline V gene sequence: CDR1 SNHLY, CDR2 FYNNEI. Trimming removed 0 bases at V and 15 bases at J, with 21 bases between. This CDR3 has 15 residues. The CDR3: CASSEARGFSPSPFF. In nucleotides, the CDR3 is TGTGCCAGCAGTGAAGCCCGGGGTTTCTCCCCTTCTCCGTTCTTC.

The chain has TRBV6-2 or TRBV6-3 and TRBJ1-4; 8 nucleotides line up with TRBD1. Unmatched junction bases numbered 8, after V lost 6 bases and J lost 8 bases. The CDR3 has 14 residues. Per the germline V gene, CDR1 is MNHEY and CDR2 is SVGEGT. The CDR3 loop is CASSTGQGYEKLFF. The CDR3 coding sequence is TGTGCCAGCAGCACCGGACAGGGCTACGAAAAACTGTTTTTT.

The V call is TRBV5-1, the J call TRBJ2-2; TRBD1 agrees at 9 bases. Germline V gene sequence: CDR1 SGHRS, CDR2 YFSETQ. The CDR3 is made up of 15 amino acids. V gave up 4 bases and J gave up 4 bases; unmatched junction bases: 5. DNA for the CDR3: TGCGCCAGCAGCGTCCGGACAGGGGTCACCGGGGAGCTGTTTTTT. The encoded protein is CASSVRTGVTGELFF.

Details on this clonotype: A clone one base away is much larger, so this may be a read error. This chain links TRBV5-1 with TRBJ1-2; tentatively, D is TRBD1 (5 bases). The V gene lost 5 bases and the J gene lost 8 bases, with 13 bases spanning the gap. There are 12 residues in the CDR3. Germline CDR1 is SGHRS and CDR2 is YFSETQ. Here the CDR3 reads CASRSQGGGYTF. Here the CDR3 DNA reads TGCGCCAGCAGATCGCAGGGTGGCGGCTACACCTTC.

There are many counts of this clonotype. The rearrangement joins TRBV20-1 to TRBJ2-3; the D is unclear. The V gene lost 2 bases and the J gene lost 2 bases, with 11 bases spanning the gap. CDR3 size: 14 residues. Germline V lookup: CDR1 DFQATT, CDR2 SNEGSKA (reference sequence). This CDR3 is CSARLRRPTDTQYF. CDR3 nucleotides: TGCAGTGCTAGATTAAGAAGGCCCACAGATACGCAGTATTTT.

This clonotype was recorded a few times. The rearrangement links TRBV6-2 or TRBV6-3 to TRBJ2-1; 7 bases agree with TRBD2. V lost 8 bases to trimming and J lost 8 bases; unmatched junction nucleotides: 6. CDR1 and CDR2 from the germline V gene are MNHEY and SVGEGT. CDR3 length: 12 amino acids. In DNA, the CDR3 is TGTGCCAGCTGGGGGGGAGTTGATGAGCAGTTCTTC. Translation gives CASWGGVDEQFF.

This clonotype was recorded a few times. The chain combines TRBV7-2 with TRBJ2-4; 7 bases line up with TRBD1. The CDR3 runs 16 residues. Trimming cost V 2 bases and J 8 bases; bases outside gene matches: 12. Germline-derived CDR1 and CDR2 are SGHTA and FQGNSA. This chain's CDR3 is CASSLRVATGPHIQYF. The CDR3 coding sequence is TGTGCCAGCAGCTTAAGGGTTGCGACAGGGCCCCACATTCAGTACTTC.

The chain is built from TRBV9 and TRBJ1-4, with D unresolved. V lost 4 bases and J lost 8, with 18 bases in between. The germline V gene has CDR1 SGDLS and CDR2 YYNGEE. The CDR3 is made up of 15 amino acids. The DNA of the CDR3 is TGTGCCAGCAGCCCTGACTGGGGAAAAGAAGAAAAACTGTTTTTT. Amino acids: CASSPDWGKEEKLFF.

As regards this clonotype: A read error is possible here, since a much larger clone lies one base away. CDR3 sequence reads: CAGSQMGGYTF. DNA for the CDR3: TGTGCCGGCAGCCAGATGGGAGGCTACACCTTC. The chain combines TRBV4-2 with TRBJ1-2, with D hard to call. CDR1 and CDR2 from the germline V gene are LGHNA and YNFKEQ. The CDR3 sequence is 11 residues long.

This clonotype appeared a single time. V is TRBV2 and J is TRBJ2-1; 14 bases agree with TRBD2. Germline V gives CDR1 SNHLY, CDR2 FYNNEI. This CDR3 comprises 14 residues. Trimming at V came to 0 bases and at J to 15 bases, leaving 4 bases not matched to a gene. The CDR3 region is CASSEATSGGARFF. The CDR3 DNA sequence: TGTGCCAGCAGTGAAGCGACTAGCGGGGGGGCCCGGTTCTTC. Together with reference TRBV2 and TRBJ2-1, the CDR3 gives the full variable domain: EPEVTQTPSHQVTQMGQEVILRCVPISNHLYFYWYRQILGQKVEFLVSFYNNEISEKSEIFDDQFSVERPDGSNFTLKIRSTKLEDSAMYFCASSEATSGGARFFGPGTRLTVL.

This clonotype was observed at least ten times. This sequence joins TRBV10-3 and TRBJ2-4, with D tentatively TRBD1 or TRBD2 (5 bases each). The CDR3 has 16 amino acids. V lost 0 bases, J lost 0 bases, and 9 bases lay in between. The germline CDR1 and CDR2 sequences are ENHRY and SYGVKD. CDR3 sequence: CAISESLGTAKNIQYF. Written as DNA, the CDR3 is TGTGCCATCAGTGAGTCATTAGGGACAGCCAAAAACATTCAGTACTTC.

This clonotype was counted at least ten times. V is TRBV14 and J is TRBJ1-1; no definite D call. Germline V gene data show CDR1 as SGHDN and CDR2 as FVKESK. This CDR3 comprises 13 residues. Trimming removed 0 bases from V and 1 base from J, with 3 bases in between. CDR3 in amino acids: CASSQDTNTEAFF. In DNA, the CDR3 is TGTGCCAGCAGCCAAGATACGAACACTGAAGCTTTCTTT. The full variable domain, with the rest looked up from reference TRBV14 and TRBJ1-1, is EAGVTQFPSHSVIEKGQTVTLRCDPISGHDNLYWYRRVMGKEIKFLLHFVKESKQDESGMPNNRFLAERTGGTYSTLKVQPAELEDSGVYFCASSQDTNTEAFFGQGTRLTVV.